The rows below give T cell receptor beta chains drawn from one sample of a study of OX40 agonist ivuxolimab in advanced cancers. Data came from immunoSEQ multiplex PCR; TCRdb stores just in-frame clones and leaves some out. The sample lists about 83,000 clones, approximately 84% occurring once. Material: CD4+ or CD8+ T cells sorted from blood, obtained in a trial of the OX40 agonist ivuxolimab. These receptor sequences come from an adult with an advanced solid tumor such as melanoma, head and neck, liver or kidney cancer. Each CDR3 is given with its conserved first and last residue. The order of the fields is V gene, J gene, D gene, clone size, CDR3 protein, CDR3 DNA. A D gene is named only where the DNA matches it firmly. Size tells how often a clone was seen (once, few, many) or the class of an expanded clone, and some rows leave it out.

TRBV9	TRBJ1-3	NA	NA	CASSAPLGGGAGNTIYF	TGTGCCAGCAGCGCGCCACTGGGGGGGGGCGCTGGAAACACCATATATTTT
TRBV5-8	TRBJ2-1	NA	NA	CASSLKQVYNEQFF	TGTGCCAGCAGCTTGAAACAGGTTTACAATGAGCAGTTCTTC
TRBV4-1	TRBJ1-1	NA	NA	CASSPLGGNTEAFF	TGCGCCAGCAGCCCACTGGGGGGGAATACTGAAGCTTTCTTT
TRBV7-9	TRBJ1-2	NA	few	CASSLGDNYGYTF	TGTGCCAGCAGCTTAGGCGATAACTATGGCTACACCTTC
TRBV18	TRBJ2-5	TRBD2	NA	CASSPRAGPLQETQYF	TGTGCCAGCTCACCGCGAGCGGGACCGTTACAAGAGACCCAGTACTTC
TRBV14	TRBJ1-4	NA	NA	CASSQSGRVLFF	TGTGCCAGCAGCCAATCGGGACGGGTTCTGTTTTTT
TRBV11-2	TRBJ2-3	TRBD2	NA	CASSFTSGVDTQYF	TGTGCCAGCAGCTTTACTAGCGGGGTGGATACGCAGTATTTT
TRBV5-1	TRBJ2-5	TRBD1	once	CASSLGPGQQETQYF	TGCGCCAGCAGCTTGGGCCCGGGACAGCAAGAGACCCAGTACTTC
TRBV29-1	TRBJ2-7	NA	NA	CSVSGDLGGYEQYF	TGCAGCGTTTCAGGCGACCTCGGTGGATACGAGCAGTACTTC
TRBV6-5	TRBJ1-2	TRBD1	NA	CAAGGQETNYGYTF	TGTGCCGCCGGGGGACAGGAAACTAACTATGGCTACACCTTC
TRBV6-1	TRBJ1-3	NA	NA	CASQPGPNTIYF	TGTGCCAGTCAGCCAGGGCCGAACACCATATATTTT
TRBV7-9	TRBJ2-2	TRBD2	NA	CASSLSRRERFGELFF	TGTGCCAGCAGCTTATCAAGGCGGGAGAGGTTCGGGGAGCTGTTTTTT
TRBV6-6	TRBJ2-7	NA	few	CASSYPETGTDEQYF	TGTGCCAGCAGTTACCCGGAAACAGGGACGGACGAGCAGTACTTC
TRBV2	TRBJ1-6	NA	NA	CASSERAGILNSPLHF	TGTGCCAGCAGTGAAAGAGCAGGGATCCTGAATTCACCCCTCCACTTT
TRBV27	TRBJ2-7	NA	NA	CASSLGGEYYEQYF	TGTGCCAGCAGTTTGGGAGGCGAATACTACGAGCAGTACTTC
TRBV9	TRBJ1-3	NA	NA	CASSDGLPYGNTIYF	TGTGCCAGCAGCGACGGGCTCCCGTATGGAAACACCATATATTTT
TRBV7-2	TRBJ2-3	NA	NA	CASSLVTSSGTNLDTQYF	TGTGCCAGCAGCTTAGTAACGAGTAGCGGCACCAACCTAGATACGCAGTATTTT
TRBV11-2	TRBJ1-6	TRBD1	NA	CASSLRAGGSSYNSPLHF	TGTGCCAGCAGCTTGAGGGCAGGGGGAAGCTCCTATAATTCACCCCTCCACTTT
TRBV7-2	TRBJ2-5	TRBD1	NA	CASSEQQGQETQYF	TGTGCCAGCAGCGAACAACAGGGGCAAGAGACCCAGTACTTC
TRBV12-5	TRBJ2-3	TRBD1	few	CASGWGQIGDTQYF	TGTGCTAGTGGCTGGGGACAGATAGGAGATACGCAGTATTTT
TRBV7-3	TRBJ2-7	NA	NA	CASSRGTVDEQYF	TGTGCCAGCAGCCGGGGGACAGTCGACGAGCAGTACTTC
TRBV10-3	TRBJ1-6	TRBD1	NA	CAIGGTENSPLHF	TGTGCCATCGGGGGGACAGAAAATTCACCCCTCCACTTT
TRBV5-1	TRBJ2-5	TRBD2	NA	CASSPGLARQETQYF	TGCGCCAGCAGCCCAGGACTAGCGCGACAAGAGACCCAGTACTTC
TRBV25-1	TRBJ1-2	TRBD1	NA	CASSGGTGNGYTF	TGTGCCAGCAGTGGCGGGACAGGGAATGGCTACACCTTC
TRBV29-1	TRBJ2-1	TRBD2	NA	CSVEGGRYPNEQFF	TGCAGCGTTGAAGGCGGGAGATATCCCAATGAGCAGTTCTTC
TRBV5-6	TRBJ1-3	TRBD1	NA	CASSLAGQGFSGNTIYF	TGTGCCAGCAGCTTGGCCGGACAGGGGTTTTCTGGAAACACCATATATTTT
TRBV6-5	TRBJ1-1	TRBD1	NA	CASSYSRTGNTEAFF	TGTGCCAGCAGTTACTCCAGGACAGGGAACACTGAAGCTTTCTTT
TRBV2	TRBJ2-5	NA	NA	CASGPRVTQYF	TGTGCCAGCGGGCCTCGGGTGACCCAGTACTTC
TRBV30	TRBJ2-7	TRBD1	NA	CAWSVDRVSYEQYF	TGTGCCTGGAGTGTAGACAGGGTATCCTACGAGCAGTACTTC
TRBV11-3	TRBJ2-1	NA	NA	CASSIEGEQFF	TGTGCCAGCTCTATCGAGGGAGAGCAGTTCTTC
TRBV6-5	TRBJ1-5	NA	NA	CASSRAGGGNQPQHF	TGTGCCAGCAGCCGTGCGGGGGGCGGCAATCAGCCCCAGCATTTT
TRBV11-2	TRBJ2-7	NA	NA	CASSTRQKEQYF	TGTGCCAGCAGCACCCGACAGAAAGAGCAGTACTTC
TRBV2	TRBJ1-1	NA	once	CASSSGQSGKTEAFF	TGTGCCAGCAGTAGTGGACAGTCCGGGAAGACTGAAGCTTTCTTT
TRBV6-1	TRBJ2-7	TRBD1	NA	CASRMTGGIRGEQYF	TGTGCCAGCAGGATGACAGGGGGCATCAGGGGCGAGCAGTACTTC
TRBV7-9	TRBJ1-1	TRBD1	NA	CASSLDRMNTEAFF	TGTGCCAGCAGCTTGGACAGGATGAACACTGAAGCTTTCTTT
TRBV10-1	TRBJ2-3	NA	NA	CASSESPGTDTQYF	TGCGCCAGCAGTGAGTCCCCGGGCACAGATACGCAGTATTTT
TRBV6-5	TRBJ1-2	NA	NA	CASRPDTNYGYTF	TGTGCCAGCAGGCCGGATACTAACTATGGCTACACCTTC
TRBV15	TRBJ1-5	TRBD1	NA	CATSRSRGQGANQPQHF	TGTGCCACCAGCAGGTCCCGTGGACAGGGGGCAAATCAGCCCCAGCATTTT
TRBV6-5	TRBJ2-1	NA	once	CASTPRAGAYNEQFF	TGTGCCAGCACCCCAAGGGCGGGCGCCTACAATGAGCAGTTCTTC
TRBV13	TRBJ1-1	NA	NA	CASSLREEAKAFF	TGTGCCAGCAGCTTGAGAGAGGAGGCAAAAGCTTTCTTT